The 14 T cell receptor beta chains below were found in one sample sequenced in a study of technical replicates of blood from a handful of donors. The protocol was immunoSEQ multiplex PCR, while the TCRdb copy is restricted to in-frame clones and leaves out a portion. The table shows about 83,000 clones, with more than 80% occurring only once. The sample consisted of T cells isolated from PBMCs. These receptors were collected from a human donor in good health.

The chain recombines TRBV5-5 with TRBJ2-5; 9 positions agree with TRBD1. Germline V lookup: CDR1 SGHKS, CDR2 YYEKEE (reference sequence). V gave up 5 bases and J gave up 2 bases; unmatched junction bases: 13. The CDR3 runs 17 residues. In nucleotides, the CDR3 is TGTGCCAGCAGGTCCGGGACAGGGATGGGCGGGCAAGAGACCCAGTACTTC. It codes for CASRSGTGMGGQETQYF.

V is TRBV18 and J is TRBJ1-6; 8 positions match TRBD1. Trimming took 3 bases from V and 6 from J; bases not matched to a gene: 4. Germline V gives CDR1 KGHSH, CDR2 LQKENI. The CDR3 loop spans 15 amino acids. CDR3 loop: CASSPAGTGNSPLHF. CDR3 coding DNA: TGTGCCAGCTCACCTGCTGGGACAGGTAATTCACCCCTCCACTTT.

The chain combines TRBV6-1 with TRBJ2-7; 8 nucleotides line up with TRBD1. CDR1 is MNHNS, CDR2 SASEGT, per germline. The trim removed 10 bases at V and 5 bases at J, leaving 16 bases unmatched. The length of the CDR3 is 15 residues. This chain's CDR3 is CAISEGKGTGHEQYF. For the CDR3, the DNA is TGTGCCATTTCGGAAGGGAAAGGGACAGGACACGAGCAGTACTTC.

The chain couples TRBV5-4 to TRBJ2-7; maybe TRBD2 (6 bases). The CDR3 has 14 amino acids. Germline V CDR1 and CDR2: SGHNT, YYREEE (reference sequence). Trimming took 4 bases from V and 3 from J, leaving 14 bases between them. The CDR3: CASSVPGLSYEQYF. CDR3 in DNA: TGTGCCAGCAGCGTCCCGGGACTTAGCTACGAGCAGTACTTC.

The V gene is TRBV5-1, the J gene TRBJ2-7; 10 bases fit TRBD2. CDR1 is SGHRS and CDR2 is YFSETQ in the germline V gene. This CDR3 comprises 15 residues. Trimming at V came to 4 bases and at J to 5 bases, leaving 9 bases not matched to a gene. The CDR3 is CASSPLAGVQNEQYF. CDR3 in DNA: TGCGCCAGCAGCCCGCTAGCGGGAGTCCAGAACGAGCAGTACTTC.

The chain uses TRBV6-1 and TRBJ2-7; possibly TRBD1 for D (6 bases). V dropped 8 bases and J dropped 4 bases, with 12 bases sitting between them. Germline CDR1 is MNHNS and CDR2 is SASEGT. The CDR3 extends over 12 amino acids. The DNA for the CDR3 is TGTGCCAGCTACAGGGTCTGGTACGAGCAGTACTTC. As protein: CASYRVWYEQYF.

The V and J genes are TRBV9 and TRBJ2-1; D may be TRBD2 (5 bases). CDR1 is SGDLS and CDR2 is YYNGEE in the germline V gene. With 0 bases removed from V and 9 bases from J, the gap between germline ends came to 7 bases. This CDR3 contains 12 residues. The DNA for the CDR3 is TGTGCCAGCAGCGTAGACGAGGGTGAGCAGTTCTTC. It translates to CASSVDEGEQFF. Full variable domain (remainder filled in from reference TRBV9 and TRBJ2-1): DSGVTQTPKHLITATGQRVTLRCSPRSGDLSVYWYQQSLDQGLQFLIQYYNGEERAKGNILERFSAQQFPDLHSELNLSSLELGDSALYFCASSVDEGEQFFGPGTRLTVL.

The sample holds one count of this clone. Here the CDR3 DNA reads TGTGCCAGCAGCTCTTCCGGGACTTTCTCCTACGAGCAGTACTTC. It encodes CASSSSGTFSYEQYF. The rearrangement uses TRBV7-2 and TRBJ2-7; a possible D gene is TRBD2 (6 bases). The CDR3 is made up of 15 amino acids. V shed 4 bases and J shed 0 bases, with 13 bases lying between them. Germline lookup yields CDR1 SGHTA and CDR2 FQGNSA. Filled out from reference TRBV7-2 and TRBJ2-7, the complete variable domain reads GAGVSQSPSNKVTEKGKDVELRCDPISGHTALYWYRQSLGQGLEFLIYFQGNSAPDKSGLPSDRFSAERTGGSVSTLTIQRTQQEDSAVYLCASSSSGTFSYEQYFGPGTRLTVT.

J is TRBJ1-1 and V is TRBV5-1, with 8 bases fitting TRBD1. V dropped 0 bases and J dropped 3; count of bases not matched to a gene: 7. Germline values: CDR1 SGHRS, CDR2 YFSETQ. The CDR3 covers 16 residues. CDR3 DNA sequence: TGCGCCAGCAGCTTGGGCAGGGGGCGCTTTGACACTGAAGCTTTCTTT. Translating it yields CASSLGRGRFDTEAFF.

In this sample, this clone turned up once. The chain links TRBV10-3 to TRBJ1-1; 7 nucleotides agree with TRBD1. With V trimmed by 4 bases and J by 5 bases, 4 bases remained unmatched. The germline V gene has CDR1 ENHRY and CDR2 SYGVKD. There are 13 residues in the CDR3. The CDR3 loop is CAISGQGETEAFF. In nucleotides, the CDR3 is TGTGCCATCAGTGGACAGGGTGAAACTGAAGCTTTCTTT.

The J gene is TRBJ2-5, the V gene TRBV7-9; no firm D call. Germline CDR1 and CDR2: SEHNR and FQNEAQ (reference sequence). V was trimmed by 1 base and J by 4 bases, leaving 10 bases between them. The CDR3 spans 14 residues. CDR3 region: CASSLGASPETQYF. In DNA, the CDR3 is TGTGCCAGCAGCTTAGGGGCTTCCCCAGAGACCCAGTACTTC.

The chain is built from TRBV27 and TRBJ2-7; 7 nucleotides align to TRBD1. The CDR3 is 15 amino acids. Germline values: CDR1 MNHEY, CDR2 SMNVEV (reference sequence). J was trimmed by 3 bases and V by 5 bases; bases with no gene match: 10. CDR3 bases: TGTGCCAGCAGTGCGTGGACAGGTGCCGTCTACGAGCAGTACTTC. Translating gives CASSAWTGAVYEQYF.

The chain uses TRBV5-4 and TRBJ2-5; 7 nucleotides agree with TRBD2. The germline V gene encodes CDR1 SGHNT and CDR2 YYREEE (reference sequence). The CDR3 sequence is 15 residues long. Germline trimming cut 4 bases from V and 4 bases from J; bases unmatched to any gene: 10. The CDR3 DNA reads as TGTGCCAGCAGCGCGACTAGCCTTAAAGGAGAGACCCAGTACTTC. This gives the protein CASSATSLKGETQYF.

V gene TRBV29-1 combines with J gene TRBJ2-1, with D possibly being TRBD1 (5 bases). The germline V gene has CDR1 SQVTM and CDR2 ANQGSEA. The CDR3 covers 13 residues. V was trimmed by 8 bases and J by 9 bases, leaving 20 bases between them. CDR3 residues: CSLRGRADREQFF. The CDR3 DNA follows: TGCAGCCTAAGGGGTCGGGCTGACCGTGAGCAGTTCTTC.